This TCR beta chain was sequenced in a study of patients and donors after allogeneic stem cell transplantation. TCRdb re-called the RT-PCR reads through MiXCR, storing one row per CDR3 protein. The sample contains about 410,000 distinct CDR3 sequences, 16% of which appear only once. This CDR3 contains 13 residues. V was cut by 5 bases and J by 3 bases, with 8 bases left in between. This clonotype was counted between two and nine times. Sequencing was performed on blood, either unsorted or a sorted T cell fraction (not recorded which). The V call is TRBV12-3 or TRBV12-4, the J call TRBJ2-1; D remains ambiguous. The clonotype was recovered from a human donor who was either an allogeneic HSCT recipient or a stem cell or donor lymphocyte infusion donor (not recorded which). It is not recorded whose cells these are; they may come from a transplant donor. The chain's CDR3 is CASSHINYNEQFF. The CDR3 DNA reads TGTGCCAGCAGTCACATAAACTACAATGAGCAGTTCTTC.